The T cell receptor beta chain under discussion was sequenced for a study of cytomegalovirus exposure and HLA in healthy donors. The CDR3 loop spans 17 amino acids. Trimming at V came to 1 base and at J to 2 bases, leaving 8 bases not matched to a gene. Germline loops: CDR1 SEHNR, CDR2 FQNEAQ (reference sequence). With 60 Vbeta and 13 Jbeta primers, the PCR was carried out. The table came from immunoSEQ multiplex PCR; TCRdb's copy has only in-frame clones and leaves some out. The data show 130,000 to 150,000 clones, roughly four fifths seen once. This clone showed up just once. This clonotype originated in a woman in her fifties or sixties in good health and CMV-seropositive. The V call is TRBV7-9, the J call TRBJ2-5, with 9 bases fitting TRBD1. Material: PBMCs. The CDR3 nucleotides read TGTGCCAGCAGCTTAGGGTACAGGGGGCAGGAGCAAGAGACCCAGTACTTC. Translating it yields CASSLGYRGQEQETQYF.